This T cell receptor beta chain was documented in a study of T cell responses to AZD1222 COVID-19 vaccine. Sequenced by immunoSEQ multiplex PCR; TCRdb stores in-frame clones only, minus some. Of about 90,000 clones in the sample, around 88% were seen once. Trimming removed 0 bases from V and 5 bases from J, with 8 bases in between. This CDR3 is 14 amino acids long. Per germline, CDR1 MNHEY and CDR2 SMNVEV (reference sequence). The V call is TRBV27, the J call TRBJ2-1; tentatively, D is TRBD1 (6 bases). The sequence came from an adult in good health. The sample in question was peripheral blood, obtained on day 0 of MenACWY control vaccination. Here the CDR3 DNA reads TGTGCCAGCAGTTTATCAAGGACAGACAATGAGCAGTTCTTC. Translating it yields CASSLSRTDNEQFF.